The rows below give T cell receptor beta chains drawn from one sample of a study of T cell responses to AZD1222 COVID-19 vaccine. Clones were read by immunoSEQ multiplex PCR, and TCRdb kept only the in-frame ones, dropping some. The sample records roughly 180,000 clones, 91% being singletons. The material was peripheral blood, obtained on day 0 of AZD1222 vaccination. The origin of the receptors is an adult in good health. The conserved cysteine and the conserved F or W are not part of the CDR3 here.

ASTLSTPDDTQY	TRBV19	TRBJ2-3
ASSESAGSGNTIY	TRBV6-1	TRBJ1-3
ASSSYRGMNTEAF	TRBV5-1	TRBJ1-1
ASSLVGGAAPEAF	TRBV14	TRBJ1-1
ASSPTSGSSRSSTGELF	TRBV19	TRBJ2-2
ASSPHPGLANYGYT	TRBV3-1/TRBV3-2	TRBJ1-2
ASSFRGYGYT	TRBV5-8	TRBJ1-2
ASSPLEQWYEQY	TRBV18	TRBJ2-7
ASSQGGPSEAF	TRBV4-3	TRBJ1-1
ASTPDSGWTGDIQY	TRBV28	TRBJ2-4
ASSARTSVNEQY	TRBV10-1	TRBJ2-7
ASSLRLTGELF	TRBV7-2	TRBJ2-2
ASSRVGGAGNQPQH	TRBV19	TRBJ1-5
ASSPPGQGWGQPQH	TRBV28	TRBJ1-5
ASSQGRDSSYEQY	TRBV4-3	TRBJ2-7
ASSWRLSYEQY	TRBV11-2	TRBJ2-7
ASSDGNADTQY	TRBV27	TRBJ2-3
ASSPVPGRNYYGYT	TRBV3-1/TRBV3-2	TRBJ1-2
ASSDYDRGSFYEQY	TRBV28	TRBJ2-7
ASSTQTNRDTGELF	TRBV18	TRBJ2-2
ASSRDGRDREKLF	TRBV2	TRBJ1-4
ASSQLERGPYEQY	TRBV4-1	TRBJ2-7
ASSYGTGGNTQY	TRBV6-5	TRBJ2-3